The sequence of this TCR beta chain was determined in a study of vaccination effects on CD4 cells after COVID-19. Sequencing used immunoSEQ multiplex PCR; TCRdb keeps in-frame clones, though not all of them. The sample contains 20,000 to 25,000 clones, around 66% of which appear only once. Pools of viral peptides were used by the ViraFEST assay to expand antigen-specific CD4+ T cells ahead of sequencing. Researchers isolated CD4+ T cells once about 11 days of culture had elapsed. This clone was seen just once. Its cognate antigen is unknown. This CDR3 has 13 amino acids. Germline V gene lookup returns CDR1 SGDLS and CDR2 YYNGEE. Trimming pared 3 bases from V and 1 base from J, leaving 6 bases between.

The sample consisted of CD4+ T cells from PBMCs cultured with HCoV-229E spike peptides, taken before COVID-19 vaccination. The chain is built from TRBV9 and TRBJ2-3; D uncertain. The TCR was taken from a human donor who received a COVID-19 vaccine. CDR3 sequence (DNA): TGTGCCAGCAGCGGGGGTGGCACAGATACGCAGTATTTT. It encodes CASSGGGTDTQYF.